The sequence of this TCR beta chain was determined in a study of cytomegalovirus exposure and HLA in healthy donors. Overall study context: From 150 million to 200 million T cells, an earlier analysis saw under 140 million unique TCR beta sequences. Counted in an early data release were some 81 million unique TCRs from HLA-typed donors.

Primers: 60 Vbeta forward and 13 Jbeta reverse. Here immunoSEQ multiplex PCR was the method, and the copy in TCRdb shows in-frame clones only, minus some. Listed are about 160,000 clones; 2% to 2.5% falls within the top ten. Germline V gene data show CDR1 as LGHNA and CDR2 as YNFKEQ. With 4 bases clipped from V and 7 bases from J, the junction kept 6 bases outside the gene matches. The CDR3 has 14 amino acids. Of note for this clone: Its cognate antigen is unknown.

Study outcomes and limitations: Because they were indistinguishable, some V segments, including TRBV6-2 and TRBV6-3, were excluded. Later analysis indicated greater clonal expansion among HLA-associated TCR beta chains than among equally common other chains.

The chain couples TRBV4-2 to TRBJ2-7; TRBD2 agrees at 11 bases. The sequence was collected from a man aged 30 to 39 in good health and CMV-seronegative. The sample taken for sequencing was PBMCs. Here the CDR3 DNA reads TGTGCCAGCAGCCCCGGGACTAGCGGTGTTGAGCAGTACTTC. Its translation is CASSPGTSGVEQYF.